This TCR beta chain was recovered during a study of cytomegalovirus exposure and HLA in healthy donors. The CDR3 length is 11 residues. V gave up 1 base and J gave up 13 bases, with 13 bases separating them. Germline CDR1 and CDR2: SQVTM and ANQGSEA. The PCR ran on 60 Vbeta and 13 Jbeta primers. Assay used: immunoSEQ multiplex PCR; TCRdb lists only in-frame clones, some missing. The sample yields roughly 180,000 clones, roughly 85% seen once. The specimen was PBMCs. The sequence was collected from a man between 18 and 35 years old in good health and CMV-seropositive. The V gene is TRBV29-1, the J gene TRBJ1-2; no clear D. The CDR3 coding sequence is TGCAGCGTTGAAGTGGAGGGCAGAACCACCTTC. It specifies CSVEVEGRTTF.